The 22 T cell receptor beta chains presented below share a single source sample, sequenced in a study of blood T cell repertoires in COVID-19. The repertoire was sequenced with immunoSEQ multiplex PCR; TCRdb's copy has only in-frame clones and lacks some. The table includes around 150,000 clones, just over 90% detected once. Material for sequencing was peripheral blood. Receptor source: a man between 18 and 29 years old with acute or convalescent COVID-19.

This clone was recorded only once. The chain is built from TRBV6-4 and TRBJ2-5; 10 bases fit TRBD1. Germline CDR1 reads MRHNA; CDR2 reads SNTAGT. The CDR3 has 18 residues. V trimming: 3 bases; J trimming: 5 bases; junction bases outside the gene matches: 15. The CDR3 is CASSEPGQGLVVGETQYF. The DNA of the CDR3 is TGTGCCAGCAGTGAGCCGGGACAGGGGCTCGTGGTCGGGGAGACCCAGTACTTC.

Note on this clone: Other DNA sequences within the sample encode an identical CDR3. In DNA form, the CDR3 reads TGTGCCAGCAGCCTACAGGGTGCTGAAGCTTTCTTT. Translation gives CASSLQGAEAFF. The chain links TRBV12-3 or TRBV12-4 to TRBJ1-1, with D possibly TRBD1 on 6 matching bases. V gave up 6 bases and J gave up 6 bases, with 11 bases separating them. This CDR3 contains 12 residues.

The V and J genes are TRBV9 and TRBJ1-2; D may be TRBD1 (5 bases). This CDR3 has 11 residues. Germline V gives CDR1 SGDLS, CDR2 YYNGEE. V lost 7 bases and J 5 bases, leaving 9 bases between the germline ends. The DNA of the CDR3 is TGTGCCAGCGGTGGGGGGTATGGCTACACCTTC. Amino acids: CASGGGYGYTF.

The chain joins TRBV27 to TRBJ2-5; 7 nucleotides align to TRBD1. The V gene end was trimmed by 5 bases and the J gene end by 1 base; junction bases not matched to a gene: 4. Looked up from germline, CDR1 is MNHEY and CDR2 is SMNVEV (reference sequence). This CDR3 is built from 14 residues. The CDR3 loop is CASSPGQPQETQYF. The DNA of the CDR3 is TGTGCCAGCAGTCCGGGACAGCCCCAAGAGACCCAGTACTTC.

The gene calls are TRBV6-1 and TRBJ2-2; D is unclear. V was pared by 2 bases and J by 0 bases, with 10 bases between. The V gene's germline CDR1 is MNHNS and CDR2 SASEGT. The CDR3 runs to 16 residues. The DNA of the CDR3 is TGTGCCAGCAGTGAATTTGTGAACTCGAACACCGGGGAGCTGTTTTTT. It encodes CASSEFVNSNTGELFF.

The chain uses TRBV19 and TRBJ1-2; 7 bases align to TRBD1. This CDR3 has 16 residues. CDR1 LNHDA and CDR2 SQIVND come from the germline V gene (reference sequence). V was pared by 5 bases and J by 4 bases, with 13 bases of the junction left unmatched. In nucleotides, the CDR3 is TGTGCCAGTAGTCCACTCCTCCCGACAGGGAGCTATGGCTACACCTTC. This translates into CASSPLLPTGSYGYTF.

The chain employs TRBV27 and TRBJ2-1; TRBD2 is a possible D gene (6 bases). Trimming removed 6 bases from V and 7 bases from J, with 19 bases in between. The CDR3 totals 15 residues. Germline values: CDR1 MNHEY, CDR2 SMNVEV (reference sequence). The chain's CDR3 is CASSPQEGLQNEQFF. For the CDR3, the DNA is TGTGCCAGCAGCCCACAGGAGGGCCTACAAAATGAGCAGTTCTTC.

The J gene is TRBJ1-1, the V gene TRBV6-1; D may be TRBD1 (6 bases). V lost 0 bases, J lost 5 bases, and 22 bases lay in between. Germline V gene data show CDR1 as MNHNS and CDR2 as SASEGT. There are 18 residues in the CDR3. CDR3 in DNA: TGTGCCAGCAGTGAAGCAGGAAGAACAGGGAAAAGGAGGACTGAAGCTTTCTTT. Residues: CASSEAGRTGKRRTEAFF.

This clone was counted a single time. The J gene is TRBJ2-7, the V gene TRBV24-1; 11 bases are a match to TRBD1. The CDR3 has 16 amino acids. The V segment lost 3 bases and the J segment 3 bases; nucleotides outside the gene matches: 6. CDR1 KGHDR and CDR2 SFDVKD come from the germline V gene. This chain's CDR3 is CATSDAGTGGFYEQYF. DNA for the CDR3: TGTGCCACCAGTGATGCCGGGACAGGGGGATTCTACGAGCAGTACTTC.

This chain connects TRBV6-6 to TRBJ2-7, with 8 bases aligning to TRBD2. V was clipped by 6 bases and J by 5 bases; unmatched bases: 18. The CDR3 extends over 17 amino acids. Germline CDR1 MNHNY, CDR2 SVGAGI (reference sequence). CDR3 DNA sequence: TGTGCCAGCAGCCGACCGGGGGCGGGAGGATCTTCCCACGAGCAGTACTTC. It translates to CASSRPGAGGSSHEQYF.

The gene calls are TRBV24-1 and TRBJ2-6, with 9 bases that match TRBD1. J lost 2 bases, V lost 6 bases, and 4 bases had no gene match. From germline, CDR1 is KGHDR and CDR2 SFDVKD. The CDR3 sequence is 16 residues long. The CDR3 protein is CATSRTGGPGANVLTF. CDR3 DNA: TGTGCCACCAGTCGCACAGGGGGCCCTGGGGCCAACGTCCTGACTTTC.

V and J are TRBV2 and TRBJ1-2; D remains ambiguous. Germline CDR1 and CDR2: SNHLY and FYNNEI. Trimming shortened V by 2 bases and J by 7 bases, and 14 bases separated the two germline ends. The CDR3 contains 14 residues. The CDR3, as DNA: TGTGCCAGCAGTGAAAGACGGCAGGCCCGTGGCTACACCTTC. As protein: CASSERRQARGYTF.

CDR3 DNA sequence: TGTGCCAGCAGTTACTCGATCGCAGGGTTAGACACTGAAGCTTTCTTT. Protein sequence: CASSYSIAGLDTEAFF. The rearrangement links TRBV6-5 to TRBJ1-1; a possible D gene is TRBD1 (5 bases). The CDR3 has 16 residues. The V end was cut by 0 bases, the J end by 3 bases, with 14 bases between. CDR1 is MNHEY, CDR2 SVGAGI, per germline.

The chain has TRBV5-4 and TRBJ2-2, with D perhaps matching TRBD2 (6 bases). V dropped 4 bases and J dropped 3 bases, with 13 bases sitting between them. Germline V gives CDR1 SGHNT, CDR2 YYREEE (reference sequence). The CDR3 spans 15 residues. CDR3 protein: CASSHPGGDTGELFF. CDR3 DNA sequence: TGTGCCAGCAGCCACCCCGGGGGAGACACCGGGGAGCTGTTTTTT.

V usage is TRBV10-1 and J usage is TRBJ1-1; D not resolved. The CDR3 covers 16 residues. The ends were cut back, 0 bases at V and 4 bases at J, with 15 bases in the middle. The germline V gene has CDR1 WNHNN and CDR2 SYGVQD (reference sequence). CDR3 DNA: TGCGCCAGCAGTGAGTCAGGCTTCGCCCGGGGCACTGAAGCTTTCTTT. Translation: CASSESGFARGTEAFF.

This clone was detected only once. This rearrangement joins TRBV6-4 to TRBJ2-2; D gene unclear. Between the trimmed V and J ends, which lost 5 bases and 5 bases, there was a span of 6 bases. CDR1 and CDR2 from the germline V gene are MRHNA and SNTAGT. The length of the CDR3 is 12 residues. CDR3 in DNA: TGTGCCAGCAGTTCGGGTACCGGGGAGCTGTTTTTT. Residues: CASSSGTGELFF.

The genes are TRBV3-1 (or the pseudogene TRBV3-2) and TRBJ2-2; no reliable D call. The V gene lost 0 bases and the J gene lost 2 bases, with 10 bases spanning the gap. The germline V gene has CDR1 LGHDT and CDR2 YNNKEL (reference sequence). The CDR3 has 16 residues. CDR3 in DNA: TGTGCCAGCAGCCAAGAGTTGCGGTTAAACACCGGGGAGCTGTTTTTT. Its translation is CASSQELRLNTGELFF.

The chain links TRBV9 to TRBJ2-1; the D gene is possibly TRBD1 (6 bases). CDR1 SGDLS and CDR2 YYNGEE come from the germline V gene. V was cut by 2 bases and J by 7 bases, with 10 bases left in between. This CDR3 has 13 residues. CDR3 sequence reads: CASSVARGNEQFF. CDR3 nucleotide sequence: TGTGCCAGCAGCGTCGCCAGGGGAAATGAGCAGTTCTTC.

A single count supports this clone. The CDR3 nucleotides read TGTGCCAGCAGCCTGTCCCCGGCGGAGACTGAAGCTTTCTTT. Translated, it gives CASSLSPAETEAFF. V usage is TRBV5-5 and J usage is TRBJ1-1; the D is unclear. The CDR3 sequence is 14 residues long. With 4 bases removed from V and 5 bases from J, the gap between germline ends came to 15 bases. Germline-derived CDR1 and CDR2 are SGHKS and YYEKEE (reference sequence).

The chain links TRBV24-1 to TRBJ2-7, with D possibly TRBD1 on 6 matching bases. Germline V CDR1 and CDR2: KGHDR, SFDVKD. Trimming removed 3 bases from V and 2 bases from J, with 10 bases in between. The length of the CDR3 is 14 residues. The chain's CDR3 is CATSDPTGPYEQYF. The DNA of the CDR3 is TGTGCCACCAGTGATCCGACAGGCCCCTACGAGCAGTACTTC.

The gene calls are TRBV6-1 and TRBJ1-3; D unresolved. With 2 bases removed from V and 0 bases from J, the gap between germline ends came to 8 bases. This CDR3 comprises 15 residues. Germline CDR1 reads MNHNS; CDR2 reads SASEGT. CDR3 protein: CASSERAFSGNTIYF. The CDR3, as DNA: TGTGCCAGCAGTGAACGAGCTTTCTCTGGAAACACCATATATTTT.

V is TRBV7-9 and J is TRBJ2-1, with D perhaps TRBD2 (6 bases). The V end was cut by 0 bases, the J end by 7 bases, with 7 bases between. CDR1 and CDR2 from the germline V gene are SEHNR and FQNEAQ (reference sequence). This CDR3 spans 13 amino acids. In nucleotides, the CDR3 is TGTGCCAGCAGCTTAGCGGAGGGGAATGAGCAGTTCTTC. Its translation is CASSLAEGNEQFF.